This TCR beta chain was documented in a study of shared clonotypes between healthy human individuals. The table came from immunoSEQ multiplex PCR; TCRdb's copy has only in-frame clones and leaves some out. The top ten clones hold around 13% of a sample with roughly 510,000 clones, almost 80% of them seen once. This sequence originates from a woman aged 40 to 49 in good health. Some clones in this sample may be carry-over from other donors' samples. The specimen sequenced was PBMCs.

The CDR3 here is CASIRGLAGLLLSYEQYF. The CDR3 DNA reads as TGTGCCAGCATTCGGGGGCTAGCGGGACTCCTCCTCTCCTACGAGCAGTACTTC. The V and J genes are TRBV2 and TRBJ2-7, with TRBD2 matching over 9 bases. Trimming took 7 bases from V and 0 from J; bases not matched to a gene: 16. Germline CDR1 SNHLY, CDR2 FYNNEI. This CDR3 contains 18 residues.